This entry is about one TCR beta chain. No antigen is known for it. The sample comes from a study of blood T cells in healthy people across ages. General study points: Investigators treated diversity estimates from one million T cells as underestimates. More naive CD4+ cells and higher diversity marked long-lived donors relative to aged donors.

Together with a sample-barcoded 5' primer, a J-beta primer mix was included in a second PCR lasting roughly 6 to 12 cycles. One entry per CDR3 protein results from TCRdb running MiXCR on the 5' RACE reads. This table has more than 450,000 distinct CDR3 sequences, roughly a quarter appearing once. Germline V gives CDR1 DFQATT, CDR2 SNEGSKA (reference sequence). The ends were cut back, 3 bases at V and 9 bases at J, with 15 bases in the middle. The CDR3 covers 14 residues. These sequences were also reported in another study, on T cells of mothers and their children.

The rearrangement joins TRBV20-1 to TRBJ1-6; D not certain. The sequencing input was blood. This TCR came from a boy aged 2 to 9 in good health. In DNA form, the CDR3 reads TGCAGTGCTAGTTTCGGAGTCTTGGGTTCACCCCTCCACTTT. Protein sequence: CSASFGVLGSPLHF.